Listed below are T cell receptor beta chains from one sample, sequenced in a study of cytomegalovirus exposure and HLA in healthy donors. Measured with immunoSEQ multiplex PCR; TCRdb has only the in-frame clones, and not every one. The sample records over 150,000 clones, 75% to 85% being singletons. Sequenced input: PBMCs. The receptors derive from a woman aged 25 to 39 in good health and CMV-seropositive. The CDR3 runs from the conserved cysteine through the conserved F or W. The order of the fields is clone size, V gene, CDR3 length, J gene, D gene, CDR3 protein, CDR3 DNA. A D gene is named only where the DNA matches it firmly. A row's size may be missing; if present it is once, few, many or a size class.

clone_size: -; v_call: TRBV28; cdr3_length: 15; j_call: TRBJ2-1; d_call: TRBD1; cdr3_aa: CASSPGQAPYNEQFF; cdr3_nt: TGTGCCAGCAGTCCGGGACAGGCACCCTACAATGAGCAGTTCTTC
clone_size: -; v_call: TRBV10-2; cdr3_length: 13; j_call: TRBJ1-1; d_call: -; cdr3_aa: CASRGLLNTEAFF; cdr3_nt: TGCGCCAGCAGAGGACTCTTGAACACTGAAGCTTTCTTT
clone_size: -; v_call: TRBV27; cdr3_length: 14; j_call: TRBJ1-2; d_call: TRBD1; cdr3_aa: CASSSTGEGYGYTF; cdr3_nt: TGTGCCAGCAGTTCGACAGGGGAGGGCTATGGCTACACCTTC
clone_size: once; v_call: TRBV10-3; cdr3_length: 13; j_call: TRBJ2-7; d_call: -; cdr3_aa: CAISDEGVHEQYF; cdr3_nt: TGTGCCATCAGTGACGAAGGGGTCCACGAGCAGTACTTC
clone_size: few; v_call: TRBV4-2; cdr3_length: 18; j_call: TRBJ2-2; d_call: -; cdr3_aa: CASSQGISGVGNTGELFF; cdr3_nt: TGTGCCAGCAGCCAAGGTATTTCGGGAGTAGGAAACACCGGGGAGCTGTTTTTT
clone_size: -; v_call: TRBV10-3; cdr3_length: 16; j_call: TRBJ1-2; d_call: -; cdr3_aa: CAISESSQVGIYGYTF; cdr3_nt: TGTGCCATCAGTGAGTCGTCACAGGTTGGGATCTATGGCTACACCTTC
clone_size: -; v_call: TRBV6-5; cdr3_length: 15; j_call: TRBJ2-3; d_call: -; cdr3_aa: CASSYVQGSPDTQYF; cdr3_nt: TGTGCCAGCAGTTACGTCCAGGGCAGTCCGGATACGCAGTATTTT
clone_size: -; v_call: TRBV27; cdr3_length: 18; j_call: TRBJ2-7; d_call: -; cdr3_aa: CASSLSFSLKVYPYEQYF; cdr3_nt: TGTGCCAGCAGTTTATCGTTTTCCCTGAAAGTCTACCCCTACGAGCAGTACTTC
clone_size: -; v_call: TRBV15; cdr3_length: 15; j_call: TRBJ2-1; d_call: TRBD2; cdr3_aa: CATNTGLAANNEQFF; cdr3_nt: TGTGCCACCAATACGGGACTAGCGGCAAACAATGAGCAGTTCTTC
clone_size: -; v_call: TRBV28; cdr3_length: 14; j_call: TRBJ1-2; d_call: TRBD1; cdr3_aa: CASRLSLTGVGYTF; cdr3_nt: TGTGCCAGCAGGCTATCCTTGACAGGGGTGGGCTACACCTTC
clone_size: -; v_call: TRBV30; cdr3_length: 17; j_call: TRBJ2-1; d_call: -; cdr3_aa: CAWSVKPNARAYNEQFF; cdr3_nt: TGTGCCTGGAGTGTAAAACCCAACGCCAGGGCCTACAATGAGCAGTTCTTC
clone_size: -; v_call: TRBV2; cdr3_length: 15; j_call: TRBJ2-3; d_call: TRBD1; cdr3_aa: CASTRTGFETDTQYF; cdr3_nt: TGTGCCAGCACCCGGACAGGGTTTGAAACAGATACGCAGTATTTT
clone_size: -; v_call: TRBV2; cdr3_length: 15; j_call: TRBJ2-2; d_call: -; cdr3_aa: CASSEEAANTGELFF; cdr3_nt: TGTGCCAGCAGTGAAGAAGCGGCTAACACCGGGGAGCTGTTTTTT
clone_size: -; v_call: TRBV11-3; cdr3_length: 15; j_call: TRBJ2-7; d_call: TRBD2; cdr3_aa: CASSSGTSGPYEQYF; cdr3_nt: TGTGCCAGCAGCTCCGGGACTAGCGGACCCTACGAGCAGTACTTC
clone_size: -; v_call: TRBV6-1; cdr3_length: 16; j_call: TRBJ1-5; d_call: -; cdr3_aa: CASSGNLGLANQPQHF; cdr3_nt: TGTGCCAGCAGTGGAAATTTGGGGCTGGCCAATCAGCCCCAGCATTTT
clone_size: -; v_call: TRBV4-1; cdr3_length: 16; j_call: TRBJ2-5; d_call: -; cdr3_aa: CASSHQGRTYQETQYF; cdr3_nt: TGCGCCAGCAGCCATCAGGGGCGGACGTACCAAGAGACCCAGTACTTC
clone_size: -; v_call: TRBV6-5; cdr3_length: 15; j_call: TRBJ2-5; d_call: TRBD1; cdr3_aa: CASTRGDDRVGTQYF; cdr3_nt: TGTGCCAGCACGAGAGGGGATGACAGGGTGGGGACCCAGTACTTC
clone_size: once; v_call: TRBV7-8; cdr3_length: 15; j_call: TRBJ1-1; d_call: TRBD1; cdr3_aa: CASSLADRGPTEAFF; cdr3_nt: TGTGCCAGCAGCTTAGCGGACAGGGGGCCTACTGAAGCTTTCTTT
clone_size: -; v_call: TRBV5-1; cdr3_length: 14; j_call: TRBJ2-7; d_call: TRBD1; cdr3_aa: CASYGTGSSYEQYF; cdr3_nt: TGCGCCAGCTATGGGACAGGCAGCTCCTACGAGCAGTACTTC
clone_size: -; v_call: TRBV27; cdr3_length: 14; j_call: TRBJ2-3; d_call: -; cdr3_aa: CASSFGGFWDTQYF; cdr3_nt: TGTGCCAGCAGTTTTGGGGGGTTCTGGGATACGCAGTATTTT
clone_size: few; v_call: TRBV14; cdr3_length: 14; j_call: TRBJ2-3; d_call: -; cdr3_aa: CASSQVAGSDTQYF; cdr3_nt: TGTGCCAGCAGCCAAGTTGCAGGGTCAGATACGCAGTATTTT
clone_size: -; v_call: TRBV10-3; cdr3_length: 14; j_call: TRBJ1-1; d_call: TRBD1; cdr3_aa: CAITNDRGQAEAFF; cdr3_nt: TGTGCCATCACCAACGACAGGGGGCAGGCTGAAGCTTTCTTT
clone_size: few; v_call: TRBV5-1; cdr3_length: 14; j_call: TRBJ1-1; d_call: -; cdr3_aa: CASRVGQRQSEAFF; cdr3_nt: TGCGCCAGCAGGGTTGGACAGCGTCAGTCTGAAGCTTTCTTT
clone_size: -; v_call: TRBV27; cdr3_length: 16; j_call: TRBJ2-7; d_call: -; cdr3_aa: CASTGDGSRSSYEQYF; cdr3_nt: TGTGCCAGCACTGGAGATGGGTCCCGAAGCTCCTACGAGCAGTACTTC
clone_size: few; v_call: TRBV5-4; cdr3_length: 16; j_call: TRBJ1-1; d_call: -; cdr3_aa: CANPPPRRRPNTEAFF; cdr3_nt: TGTGCCAATCCACCACCGAGACGGCGGCCGAACACTGAAGCTTTCTTT
clone_size: -; v_call: TRBV19; cdr3_length: 16; j_call: TRBJ1-2; d_call: TRBD1; cdr3_aa: CASSIDFKTGQHGYTF; cdr3_nt: TGTGCCAGTAGTATAGATTTTAAGACAGGGCAACATGGCTACACCTTC
clone_size: few; v_call: TRBV19; cdr3_length: 12; j_call: TRBJ1-1; d_call: -; cdr3_aa: CASRNRVTEAFF; cdr3_nt: TGTGCCAGTAGGAACAGGGTGACTGAAGCTTTCTTT
clone_size: -; v_call: TRBV7-6; cdr3_length: 15; j_call: TRBJ2-2; d_call: -; cdr3_aa: CASSLGSSAGGELFF; cdr3_nt: TGTGCCAGCAGCTTAGGGTCTAGCGCGGGCGGGGAGCTGTTTTTT
clone_size: -; v_call: TRBV4-1; cdr3_length: 13; j_call: TRBJ1-1; d_call: -; cdr3_aa: CASSQDRNTEAFF; cdr3_nt: TGCGCCAGCAGCCAAGATCGGAACACTGAAGCTTTCTTT
clone_size: once; v_call: TRBV28; cdr3_length: 18; j_call: TRBJ1-2; d_call: -; cdr3_aa: CASSKSRGLTTLNYGYTF; cdr3_nt: TGTGCCAGCTCGAAGTCCCGGGGACTGACCACGCTTAACTATGGCTACACCTTC
clone_size: -; v_call: TRBV5-4; cdr3_length: 15; j_call: TRBJ1-2; d_call: -; cdr3_aa: CASRTSLSGNYGYTF; cdr3_nt: TGTGCCAGCAGGACATCCCTTTCAGGAAACTATGGCTACACCTTC
clone_size: few; v_call: TRBV6-5; cdr3_length: 13; j_call: TRBJ2-1; d_call: TRBD2; cdr3_aa: CASVPSGSNEQFF; cdr3_nt: TGTGCCAGCGTGCCTAGCGGGAGTAATGAGCAGTTCTTC
clone_size: -; v_call: TRBV28; cdr3_length: 14; j_call: TRBJ1-2; d_call: TRBD1; cdr3_aa: CASSFGDRGEGYTF; cdr3_nt: TGTGCCAGCAGTTTTGGGGACAGGGGAGAAGGCTACACCTTC
clone_size: -; v_call: TRBV7-8; cdr3_length: 14; j_call: TRBJ1-5; d_call: -; cdr3_aa: CASSLMGASQPQHF; cdr3_nt: TGTGCCAGCAGCTTGATGGGGGCAAGTCAGCCCCAGCATTTT
clone_size: once; v_call: TRBV7-2; cdr3_length: 12; j_call: TRBJ1-2; d_call: -; cdr3_aa: CASSSMVEGYTF; cdr3_nt: TGTGCCAGCAGCTCAATGGTCGAGGGCTACACCTTC
clone_size: -; v_call: TRBV7-3; cdr3_length: 13; j_call: TRBJ2-5; d_call: TRBD1; cdr3_aa: CASSWTGGETQYF; cdr3_nt: TGTGCCAGCAGCTGGACAGGCGGAGAGACCCAGTACTTC
clone_size: -; v_call: TRBV28; cdr3_length: 15; j_call: TRBJ1-5; d_call: TRBD1; cdr3_aa: CASSPVGDSDQPQHF; cdr3_nt: TGTGCCAGCAGTCCTGTAGGGGACAGTGATCAGCCCCAGCATTTT
clone_size: -; v_call: TRBV11-2; cdr3_length: 15; j_call: TRBJ2-3; d_call: TRBD2; cdr3_aa: CASTGLAGLTDTQYF; cdr3_nt: TGTGCCAGCACCGGACTAGCGGGGTTAACAGATACGCAGTATTTT
clone_size: -; v_call: TRBV4-3; cdr3_length: 16; j_call: TRBJ2-3; d_call: -; cdr3_aa: CASSRRQGEGLDTQYF; cdr3_nt: TGCGCCAGCAGCCGACGGCAAGGGGAAGGATTAGATACGCAGTATTTT
clone_size: -; v_call: TRBV7-8; cdr3_length: 16; j_call: TRBJ2-3; d_call: -; cdr3_aa: CASSLRTGQGTDTQYF; cdr3_nt: TGTGCCAGCAGCCTGCGGACTGGGCAGGGCACAGATACGCAGTATTTT
clone_size: -; v_call: TRBV27; cdr3_length: 14; j_call: TRBJ1-5; d_call: -; cdr3_aa: CASSEGRVNQPQHF; cdr3_nt: TGTGCCAGCAGCGAGGGCAGAGTCAATCAGCCCCAGCATTTT
clone_size: few; v_call: TRBV7-9; cdr3_length: 13; j_call: TRBJ2-7; d_call: -; cdr3_aa: CASSSPGLWEQYF; cdr3_nt: TGTGCCAGCAGCTCCCCGGGTCTCTGGGAGCAGTACTTC
clone_size: few; v_call: TRBV30; cdr3_length: 14; j_call: TRBJ2-5; d_call: TRBD1; cdr3_aa: CAWGGDRGRETQYF; cdr3_nt: TGTGCCTGGGGGGGGGACAGGGGGCGGGAGACCCAGTACTTC
clone_size: few; v_call: TRBV5-1; cdr3_length: 15; j_call: TRBJ2-7; d_call: TRBD2; cdr3_aa: CASSQTPGLPYEQYF; cdr3_nt: TGCGCCAGCAGTCAAACCCCGGGACTACCCTACGAGCAGTACTTC
clone_size: few; v_call: TRBV4-2; cdr3_length: 15; j_call: TRBJ2-7; d_call: -; cdr3_aa: CASSQDLSGSYEQYF; cdr3_nt: TGTGCCAGCAGCCAAGACCTTAGCGGATCCTACGAGCAGTACTTC
clone_size: -; v_call: TRBV6-1; cdr3_length: 14; j_call: TRBJ1-1; d_call: -; cdr3_aa: CASAVGSGSTEAFF; cdr3_nt: TGTGCCAGCGCGGTCGGCAGTGGAAGCACTGAAGCTTTCTTT
clone_size: -; v_call: TRBV7-8; cdr3_length: 15; j_call: TRBJ1-5; d_call: -; cdr3_aa: CASSPGGLGNQPQHF; cdr3_nt: TGTGCCAGCAGCCCCGGGGGGCTTGGTAATCAGCCCCAGCATTTT
clone_size: -; v_call: TRBV30; cdr3_length: 12; j_call: TRBJ1-1; d_call: TRBD1; cdr3_aa: CAWSAQGAEAFF; cdr3_nt: TGTGCCTGGAGTGCACAGGGGGCTGAAGCTTTCTTT